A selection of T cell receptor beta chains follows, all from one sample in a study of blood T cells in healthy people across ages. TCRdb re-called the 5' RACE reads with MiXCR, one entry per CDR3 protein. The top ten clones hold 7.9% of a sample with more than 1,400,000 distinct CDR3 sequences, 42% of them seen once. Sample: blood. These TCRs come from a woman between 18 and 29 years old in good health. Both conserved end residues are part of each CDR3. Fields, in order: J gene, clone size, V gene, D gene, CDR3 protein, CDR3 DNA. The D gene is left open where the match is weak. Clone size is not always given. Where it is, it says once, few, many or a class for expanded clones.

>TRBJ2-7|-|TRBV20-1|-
CSARDSGVFEQYF
TGCAGTGCTAGAGATTCCGGAGTATTTGAGCAGTACTTC
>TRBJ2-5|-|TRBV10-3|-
CAISEETVPRRETQYF
TGTGCCATCAGTGAAGAGACAGTGCCGCGGAGGGAGACCCAGTACTTC
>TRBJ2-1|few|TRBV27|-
CASSSRRERSHNEQFF
TGTGCCAGCAGTTCCCGCCGGGAGCGGAGTCACAATGAGCAGTTCTTC
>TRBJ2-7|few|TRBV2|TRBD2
CASSEGEGEQYF
TGTGCCAGCAGTGAGGGGGAGGGCGAGCAGTACTTC
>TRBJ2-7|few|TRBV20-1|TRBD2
CSARVAGGREQYF
TGCAGTGCCAGGGTAGCGGGGGGCCGCGAGCAGTACTTC
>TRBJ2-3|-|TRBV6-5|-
CASSPTPAGTDTQYF
TGTGCCAGCAGCCCCACGCCGGCTGGGACAGATACGCAGTATTTT
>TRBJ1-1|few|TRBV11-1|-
CASSYQQGEAFF
TGTGCCAGCAGCTACCAACAGGGTGAAGCTTTCTTT
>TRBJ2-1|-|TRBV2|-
CASSRSGTGYSYNEQFF
TGTGCCAGCAGTCGCTCCGGGACCGGGTACTCTTACAATGAGCAGTTCTTC
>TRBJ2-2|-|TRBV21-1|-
CASSRKRGIDSYTGELFF
TGTGCCAGCAGCAGAAAACGCGGGATAGACTCTTACACCGGGGAGCTGTTTTTT
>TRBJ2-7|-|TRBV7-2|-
CASSSHRTVDYEQYF
TGTGCCAGCAGCTCCCATCGGACTGTCGACTACGAGCAGTACTTC
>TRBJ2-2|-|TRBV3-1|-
CASSQGTTPGELFF
TGTGCCAGCAGCCAAGGGACTACGCCCGGGGAGCTGTTTTTT
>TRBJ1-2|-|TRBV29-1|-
CSVPPPGGQWGYGYTF
TGCAGCGTTCCCCCACCTGGGGGTCAGTGGGGCTATGGCTACACCTTC
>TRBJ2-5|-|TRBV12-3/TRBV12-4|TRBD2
CASSSLLAGGPRNEQYF
TGTGCCAGCAGTTCACTGCTAGCGGGGGGGCCTAGGAATGAGCAGTACTTC
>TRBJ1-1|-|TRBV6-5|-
CASILGGGHTEAFF
TGTGCCAGCATCCTGGGGGGTGGACACACTGAAGCTTTCTTT
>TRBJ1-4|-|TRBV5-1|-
CASSLFRGTGKSTNEKLFF
TGCGCCAGCAGCTTGTTCCGGGGAACGGGGAAATCGACTAATGAAAAACTGTTTTTT
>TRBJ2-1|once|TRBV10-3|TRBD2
CAISGNPYEQFF
TGTGCCATTAGCGGGAATCCCTACGAGCAGTTCTTC
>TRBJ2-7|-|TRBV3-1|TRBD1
CASSLWDRGPNEQYF
TGTGCCAGCAGCCTTTGGGACAGGGGGCCTAACGAGCAGTACTTC
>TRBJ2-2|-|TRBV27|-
CASRLGGTSGELFF
TGTGCCAGCAGACTAGGGGGGACGTCCGGGGAGCTGTTTTTT
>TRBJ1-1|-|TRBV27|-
CASSFGTIRAEAFF
TGTGCCAGCAGTTTCGGAACTATTCGGGCTGAAGCTTTCTTT
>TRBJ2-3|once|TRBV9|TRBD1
CASSANMTGYTQYF
TGTGCCAGCAGCGCCAATATGACAGGGTATACGCAGTATTTT
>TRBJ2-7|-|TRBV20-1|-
CSAGRLTGSSYNEQYF
TGCAGTGCTGGCCGGTTAACTGGCAGCTCCTACAATGAGCAGTACTTC
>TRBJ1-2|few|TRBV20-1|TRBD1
CSAPTGTGTDGYTF
TGCAGTGCACCAACCGGGACAGGGACGGATGGCTACACCTTC
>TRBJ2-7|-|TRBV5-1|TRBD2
CASSPPSGVAGNEQYF
TGCGCCAGCAGCCCCCCCAGTGGGGTAGCGGGGAATGAGCAGTACTTC
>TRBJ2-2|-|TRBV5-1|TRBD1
CASSLLYWDRGVTGELFF
TGCGCCAGCAGCTTGCTGTACTGGGACAGGGGTGTGACCGGGGAGCTGTTTTTT
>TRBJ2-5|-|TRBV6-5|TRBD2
CASSYTSLAGQETQYF
TGTGCCAGCAGTTACACCTCTCTAGCGGGCCAAGAGACCCAGTACTTC
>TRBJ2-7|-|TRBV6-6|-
CASTDFPTIPTAQYF
TGTGCCAGCACCGACTTCCCGACTATTCCCACGGCGCAGTACTTC
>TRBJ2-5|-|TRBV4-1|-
CASSPQISLDFGETQYF
TGCGCCAGCAGCCCCCAGATAAGCCTTGATTTTGGAGAGACCCAGTACTTC
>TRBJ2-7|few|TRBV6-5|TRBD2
CASSPPLAGEYEQYF
TGTGCCAGCAGCCCCCCGCTAGCGGGGGAATACGAGCAGTACTTC
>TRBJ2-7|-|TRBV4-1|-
CASSLQPHTEQYF
TGCGCCAGCAGCCTACAGCCCCATACCGAGCAGTACTTC
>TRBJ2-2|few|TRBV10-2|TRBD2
CASSPSGRAVSGELFF
TGCGCCAGCAGCCCTAGCGGGAGGGCCGTGTCCGGGGAGCTGTTTTTT